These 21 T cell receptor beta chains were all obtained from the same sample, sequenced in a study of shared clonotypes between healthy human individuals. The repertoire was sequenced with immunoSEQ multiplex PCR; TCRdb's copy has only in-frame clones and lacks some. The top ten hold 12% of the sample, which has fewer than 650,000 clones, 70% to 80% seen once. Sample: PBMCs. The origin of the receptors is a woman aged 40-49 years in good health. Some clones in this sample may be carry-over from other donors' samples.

The CDR3 nucleotides are TGCAGCGTTGGTGATAGCGGGACGGGGGGCTGGGAGCAGTTCTTC. Its protein product is CSVGDSGTGGWEQFF. The V gene is TRBV29-1, the J gene TRBJ2-1, with 8 nucleotides matching TRBD2. Germline V lookup: CDR1 SQVTM, CDR2 ANQGSEA. The CDR3 covers 15 residues. V shed 4 bases and J 10 bases; nucleotides not matched to a gene: 15.

CDR3 amino acids: CASSLPGQHANTGELFF. The CDR3 region has the DNA TGTGCCAGCAGTTTACCCGGACAGCACGCGAACACCGGGGAGCTGTTTTTT. The rearrangement uses TRBV27 and TRBJ2-2; the D gene is possibly TRBD1 (6 bases). From germline, CDR1 is MNHEY and CDR2 SMNVEV (reference sequence). V was trimmed by 2 bases and J by 0 bases, leaving 13 bases between them. The CDR3 covers 17 residues.

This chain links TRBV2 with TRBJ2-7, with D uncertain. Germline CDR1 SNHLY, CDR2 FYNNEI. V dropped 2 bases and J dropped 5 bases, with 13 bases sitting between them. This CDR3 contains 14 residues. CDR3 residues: CASSERSTLDEQYF. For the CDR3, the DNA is TGTGCCAGCAGTGAACGGTCTACCCTCGACGAGCAGTACTTC.

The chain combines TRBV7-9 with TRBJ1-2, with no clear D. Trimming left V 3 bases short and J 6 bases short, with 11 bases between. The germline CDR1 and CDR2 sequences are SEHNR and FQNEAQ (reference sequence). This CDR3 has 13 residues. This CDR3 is CASSFRNSDGYTF. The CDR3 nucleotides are TGTGCCAGCAGCTTCAGAAATTCGGATGGCTACACCTTC.

The CDR3 loop reads CSVMPGVGYTF. The CDR3 DNA sequence: TGCAGTGTTATGCCCGGGGTCGGCTACACCTTC. The chain combines TRBV20-1 with TRBJ1-2; D is unclear. The CDR3 extends over 11 amino acids. Trimming removed 7 bases at V and 8 bases at J, with 14 bases between. Germline V CDR1 and CDR2: DFQATT, SNEGSKA (reference sequence).

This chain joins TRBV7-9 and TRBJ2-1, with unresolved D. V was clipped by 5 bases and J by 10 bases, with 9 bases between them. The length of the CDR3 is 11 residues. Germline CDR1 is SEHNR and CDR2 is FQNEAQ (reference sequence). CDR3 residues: CASSPGVEQFF. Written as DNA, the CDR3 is TGTGCCAGCAGCCCCGGCGTGGAGCAGTTCTTC.

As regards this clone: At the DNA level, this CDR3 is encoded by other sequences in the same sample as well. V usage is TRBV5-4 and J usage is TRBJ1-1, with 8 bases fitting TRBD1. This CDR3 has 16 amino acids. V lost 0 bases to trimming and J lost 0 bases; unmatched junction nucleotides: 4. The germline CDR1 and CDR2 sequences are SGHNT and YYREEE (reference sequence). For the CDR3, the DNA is TGTGCCAGCAGCTTGGGAGGGACAGGAGTGAACACTGAAGCTTTCTTT. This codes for CASSLGGTGVNTEAFF. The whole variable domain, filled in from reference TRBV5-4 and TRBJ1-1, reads ETGVTQSPTHLIKTRGQQVTLRCSSQSGHNTVSWYQQALGQGPQFIFQYYREEENGRGNFPPRFSGLQFPNYSSELNVNALELDDSALYLCASSLGGTGVNTEAFFGQGTRLTVV.

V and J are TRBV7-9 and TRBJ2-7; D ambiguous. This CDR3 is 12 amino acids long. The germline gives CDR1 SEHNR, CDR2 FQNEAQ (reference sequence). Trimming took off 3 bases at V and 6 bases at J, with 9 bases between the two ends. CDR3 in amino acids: CASSFEPSEQYF. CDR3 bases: TGTGCCAGCAGCTTCGAGCCCAGCGAGCAGTACTTC.

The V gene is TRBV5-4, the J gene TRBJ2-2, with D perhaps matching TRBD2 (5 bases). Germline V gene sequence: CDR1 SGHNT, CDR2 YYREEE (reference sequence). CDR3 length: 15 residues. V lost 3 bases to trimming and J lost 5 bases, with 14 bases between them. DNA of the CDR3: TGTGCCAGCAGCTCCGGACTGCTCACTACCGGGGAGCTGTTTTTT. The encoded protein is CASSSGLLTTGELFF.

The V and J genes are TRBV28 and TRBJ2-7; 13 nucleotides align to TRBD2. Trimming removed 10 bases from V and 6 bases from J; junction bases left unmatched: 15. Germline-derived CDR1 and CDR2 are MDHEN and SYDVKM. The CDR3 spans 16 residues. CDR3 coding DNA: TGTGCCACTAGGAGCCAACTAGCGGGAGGGCCGGGCGAGCAGTACTTC. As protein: CATRSQLAGGPGEQYF.

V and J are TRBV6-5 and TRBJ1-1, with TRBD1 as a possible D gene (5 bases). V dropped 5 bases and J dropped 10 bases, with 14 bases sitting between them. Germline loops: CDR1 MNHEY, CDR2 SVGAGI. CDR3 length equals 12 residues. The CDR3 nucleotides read TGTGCCAGCAGTCCCCCGCAGGGCCGAGCTTTCTTT. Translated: CASSPPQGRAFF.

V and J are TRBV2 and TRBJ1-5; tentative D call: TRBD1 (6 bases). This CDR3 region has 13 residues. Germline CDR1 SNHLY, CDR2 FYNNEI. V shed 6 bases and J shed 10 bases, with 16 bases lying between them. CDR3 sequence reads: CASRKEGGTPQHF. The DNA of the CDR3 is TGTGCCAGCAGGAAAGAAGGGGGGACTCCCCAGCATTTT.

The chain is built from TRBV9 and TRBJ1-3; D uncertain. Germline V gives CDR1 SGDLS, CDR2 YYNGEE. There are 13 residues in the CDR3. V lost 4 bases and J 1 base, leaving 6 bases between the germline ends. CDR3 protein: CASSHDSGNTIYF. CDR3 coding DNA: TGTGCCAGCAGCCACGATTCTGGAAACACCATATATTTT.

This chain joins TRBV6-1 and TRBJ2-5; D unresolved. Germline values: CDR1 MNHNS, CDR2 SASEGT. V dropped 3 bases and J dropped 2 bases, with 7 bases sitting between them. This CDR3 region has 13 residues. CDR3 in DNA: TGTGCCAGCAGTGATAGGTTACAAGAGACCCAGTACTTC. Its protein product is CASSDRLQETQYF.

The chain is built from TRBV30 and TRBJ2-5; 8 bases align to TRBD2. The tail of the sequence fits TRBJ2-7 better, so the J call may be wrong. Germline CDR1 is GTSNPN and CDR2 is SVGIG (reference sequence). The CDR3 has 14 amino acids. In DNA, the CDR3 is TGTGCCTGGAGTAAAGGACTAGCTCCCTACGAGCAGTACTTC. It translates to CAWSKGLAPYEQYF.

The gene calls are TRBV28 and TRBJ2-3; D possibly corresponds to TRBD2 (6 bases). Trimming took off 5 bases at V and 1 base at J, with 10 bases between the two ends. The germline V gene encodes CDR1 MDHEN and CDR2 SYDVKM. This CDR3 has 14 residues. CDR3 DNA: TGTGCCAGCAGTAATCCGGGGGGCACAGATACGCAGTATTTT. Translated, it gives CASSNPGGTDTQYF.

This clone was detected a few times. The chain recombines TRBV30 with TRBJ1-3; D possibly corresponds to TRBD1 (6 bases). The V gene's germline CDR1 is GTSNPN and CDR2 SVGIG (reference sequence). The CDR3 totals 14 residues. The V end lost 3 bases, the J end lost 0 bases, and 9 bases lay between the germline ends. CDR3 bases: TGTGCCTGGAGACAGGGTTACTCTGGAAACACCATATATTTT. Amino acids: CAWRQGYSGNTIYF.

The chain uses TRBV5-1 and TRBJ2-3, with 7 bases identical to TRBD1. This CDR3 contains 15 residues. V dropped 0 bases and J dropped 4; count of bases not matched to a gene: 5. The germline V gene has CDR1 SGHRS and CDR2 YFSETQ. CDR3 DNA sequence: TGCGCCAGCAGCTTGGCCGGGCAGGGGGCAGATACGCAGTATTTT. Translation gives CASSLAGQGADTQYF.

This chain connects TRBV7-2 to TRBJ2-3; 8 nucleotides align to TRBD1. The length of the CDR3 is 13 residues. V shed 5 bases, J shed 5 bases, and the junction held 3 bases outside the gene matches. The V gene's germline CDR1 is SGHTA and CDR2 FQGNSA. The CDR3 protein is CASSGDRGDTQYF. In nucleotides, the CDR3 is TGTGCCAGCAGCGGCGACAGGGGAGATACGCAGTATTTT.

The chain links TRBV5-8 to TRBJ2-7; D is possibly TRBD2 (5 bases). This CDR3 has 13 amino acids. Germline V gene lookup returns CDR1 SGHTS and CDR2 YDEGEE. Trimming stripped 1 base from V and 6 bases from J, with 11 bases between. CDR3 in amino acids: CASSLTFGSEQYF. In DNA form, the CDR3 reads TGTGCCAGCAGCTTGACGTTTGGGAGCGAGCAGTACTTC.

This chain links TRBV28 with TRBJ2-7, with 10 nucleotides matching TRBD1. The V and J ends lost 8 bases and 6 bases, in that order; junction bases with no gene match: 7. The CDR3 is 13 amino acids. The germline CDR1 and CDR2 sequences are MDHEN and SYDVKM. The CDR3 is CASGQGDTGEQYF. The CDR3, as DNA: TGTGCCAGCGGACAGGGGGACACGGGCGAGCAGTACTTC.